This entry features one T cell receptor beta chain sequence. Its specificity is unknown. With survey level as its setting, the immunoSEQ assay was v3.0. Assay used: immunoSEQ multiplex PCR; TCRdb lists only in-frame clones, some missing. The data contain roughly 13,000 clones, over 75% of them singletons. This specimen belongs to a study of long-term antiretroviral therapy in people with HIV. Study-level points and caveats: Against controls, HIV repertoires showed narrower ranges of CDR3 length. ART preceded a rise in diversity that nonetheless stayed lower than in transplant donor controls. Participants lacked recorded data on ART adherence, viral resistance or therapy changes.

Sample: unsorted PBMCs, taken 1.3 years after starting antiretroviral therapy. This receptor was identified in a woman under 30 with HIV.

In nucleotides, the CDR3 is TGTGCCAGCAGCTTAGGCGCCCAGGGAGAGTGGACTGAAGCTTTCTTT. This encodes CASSLGAQGEWTEAFF. The rearrangement joins TRBV13 to TRBJ1-1, with a possible D match to TRBD1 (5 bases). The V gene's germline CDR1 is PRHDT and CDR2 FYEKMQ (reference sequence). V lost 0 bases and J lost 5, with 16 bases in between. The CDR3 runs 16 residues.